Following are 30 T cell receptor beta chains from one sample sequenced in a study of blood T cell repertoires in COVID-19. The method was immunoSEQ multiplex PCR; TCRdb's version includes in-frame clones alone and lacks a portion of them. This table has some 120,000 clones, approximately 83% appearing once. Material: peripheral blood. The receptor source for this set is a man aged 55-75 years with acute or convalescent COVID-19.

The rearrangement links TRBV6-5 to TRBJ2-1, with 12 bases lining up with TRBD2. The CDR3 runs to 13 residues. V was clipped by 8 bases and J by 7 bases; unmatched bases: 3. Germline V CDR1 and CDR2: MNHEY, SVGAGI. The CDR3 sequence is CASLGLAGNEQFF. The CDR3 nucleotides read TGTGCCAGCTTGGGACTAGCGGGTAATGAGCAGTTCTTC.

The DNA of the CDR3 is TGCGCCAGCAGCCCCGGGACAGGGGGCCGTGGAACTGAAGCTTTCTTT. This translates into CASSPGTGGRGTEAFF. This chain joins TRBV5-1 and TRBJ1-1; 12 nucleotides agree with TRBD1. The CDR3 is 16 residues long. CDR1 is SGHRS and CDR2 is YFSETQ in the germline V gene. Trimming at V came to 4 bases and at J to 5 bases, leaving 9 bases not matched to a gene.

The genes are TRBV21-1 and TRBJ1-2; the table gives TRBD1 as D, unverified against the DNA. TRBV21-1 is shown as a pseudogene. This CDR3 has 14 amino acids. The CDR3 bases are TGTGCCAGCAGCAAAGATAGGGGGCGGGGTGGCTACACCTTC. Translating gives CASSKDRGRGGYTF.

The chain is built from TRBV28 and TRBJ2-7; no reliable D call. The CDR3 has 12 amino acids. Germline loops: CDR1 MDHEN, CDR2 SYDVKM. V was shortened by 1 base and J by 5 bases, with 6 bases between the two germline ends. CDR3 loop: CASSLLRNEQYF. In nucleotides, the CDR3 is TGTGCCAGCAGTTTATTGAGGAACGAGCAGTACTTC. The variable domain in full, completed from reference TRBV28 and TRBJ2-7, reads DVKVTQSSRYLVKRTGEKVFLECVQDMDHENMFWYRQDPGLGLRLIYFSYDVKMKEKGDIPEGYSVSREKKERFSLILESASTNQTSMYLCASSLLRNEQYFGPGTRLTVT.

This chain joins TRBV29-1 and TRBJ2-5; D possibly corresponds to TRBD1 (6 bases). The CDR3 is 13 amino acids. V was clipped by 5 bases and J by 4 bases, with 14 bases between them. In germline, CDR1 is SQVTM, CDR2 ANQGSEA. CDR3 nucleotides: TGCAGCGTTCCCGGGACAAATAGAGAGACCCAGTACTTC. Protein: CSVPGTNRETQYF.

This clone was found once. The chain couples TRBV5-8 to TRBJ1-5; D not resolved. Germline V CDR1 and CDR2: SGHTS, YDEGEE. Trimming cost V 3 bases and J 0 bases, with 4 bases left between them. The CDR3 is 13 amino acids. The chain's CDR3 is CASSSYSNQPQHF. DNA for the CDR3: TGTGCCAGCAGCTCCTATAGCAATCAGCCCCAGCATTTT.

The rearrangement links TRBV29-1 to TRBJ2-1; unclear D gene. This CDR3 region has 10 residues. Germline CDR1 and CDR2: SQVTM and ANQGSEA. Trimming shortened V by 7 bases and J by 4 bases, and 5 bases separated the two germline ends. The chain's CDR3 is CSARYNEQFF. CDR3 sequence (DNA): TGCAGCGCCCGTTACAATGAGCAGTTCTTC.

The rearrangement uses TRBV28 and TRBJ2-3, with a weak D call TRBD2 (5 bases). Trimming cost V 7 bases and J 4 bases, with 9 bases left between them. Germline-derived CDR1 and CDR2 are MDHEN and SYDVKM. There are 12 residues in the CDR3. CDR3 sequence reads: CASIGLSDTQYF. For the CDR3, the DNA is TGTGCCAGCATCGGACTCTCAGATACGCAGTATTTT.

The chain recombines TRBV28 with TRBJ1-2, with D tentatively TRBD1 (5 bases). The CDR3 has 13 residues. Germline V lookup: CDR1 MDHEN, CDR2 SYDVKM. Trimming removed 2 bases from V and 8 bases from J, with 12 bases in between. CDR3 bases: TGTGCCAGCAGTTTACCCAGGGCGTACGGCTACACCTTC. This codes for CASSLPRAYGYTF.

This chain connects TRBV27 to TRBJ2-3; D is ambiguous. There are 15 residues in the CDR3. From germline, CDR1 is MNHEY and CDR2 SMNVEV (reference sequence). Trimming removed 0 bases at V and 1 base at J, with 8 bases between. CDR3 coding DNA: TGTGCCAGCAGTTTATCGCCGTCGGGCACAGATACGCAGTATTTT. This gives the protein CASSLSPSGTDTQYF.

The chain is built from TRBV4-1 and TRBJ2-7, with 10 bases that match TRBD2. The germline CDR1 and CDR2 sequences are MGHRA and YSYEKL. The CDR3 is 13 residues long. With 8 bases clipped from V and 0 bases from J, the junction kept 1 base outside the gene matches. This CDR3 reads CASGLADSYEQYF. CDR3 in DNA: TGCGCCAGCGGACTAGCGGACTCCTACGAGCAGTACTTC.

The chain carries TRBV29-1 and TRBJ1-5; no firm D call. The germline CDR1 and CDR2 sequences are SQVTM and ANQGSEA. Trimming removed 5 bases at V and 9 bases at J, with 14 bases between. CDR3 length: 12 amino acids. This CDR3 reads CSVRQEGLPQHF. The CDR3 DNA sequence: TGCAGCGTTCGGCAGGAAGGTTTGCCCCAGCATTTT.

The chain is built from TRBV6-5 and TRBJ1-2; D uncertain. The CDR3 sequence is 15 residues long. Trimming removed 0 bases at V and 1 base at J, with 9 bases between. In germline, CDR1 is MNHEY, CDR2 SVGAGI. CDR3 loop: CASSYSPLGNYGYTF. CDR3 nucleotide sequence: TGTGCCAGCAGTTACTCTCCGCTCGGTAACTATGGCTACACCTTC.

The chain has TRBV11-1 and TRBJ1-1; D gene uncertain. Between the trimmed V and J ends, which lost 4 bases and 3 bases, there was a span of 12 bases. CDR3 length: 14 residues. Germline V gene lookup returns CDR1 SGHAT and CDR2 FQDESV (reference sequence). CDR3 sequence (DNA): TGTGCCAGCAGCTCCACTTGGCGGGACACTGAAGCTTTCTTT. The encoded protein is CASSSTWRDTEAFF.

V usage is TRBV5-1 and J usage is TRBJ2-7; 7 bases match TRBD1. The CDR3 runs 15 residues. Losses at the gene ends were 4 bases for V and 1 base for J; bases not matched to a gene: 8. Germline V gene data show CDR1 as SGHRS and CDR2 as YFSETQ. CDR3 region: CASSPDRAFSYEQYF. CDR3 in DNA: TGCGCCAGCAGCCCCGACAGGGCATTTTCCTACGAGCAGTACTTC.

This CDR3 reads CASSLGTGYINTF. The DNA of the CDR3 is TGTGCCAGCAGTTTAGGGACAGGCTACATTAACACCTTC. The chain has TRBV28 and TRBJ1-2; 8 nucleotides align to TRBD1. Per germline, CDR1 MDHEN and CDR2 SYDVKM. V was clipped by 2 bases and J by 12 bases; unmatched bases: 8. The CDR3 runs 13 residues.

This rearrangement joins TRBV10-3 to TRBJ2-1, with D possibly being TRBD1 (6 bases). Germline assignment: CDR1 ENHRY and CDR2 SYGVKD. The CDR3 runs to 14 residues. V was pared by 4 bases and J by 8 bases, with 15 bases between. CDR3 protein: CAISVGGSFDEQFF. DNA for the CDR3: TGTGCCATCAGTGTTGGGGGCTCATTCGATGAGCAGTTCTTC.

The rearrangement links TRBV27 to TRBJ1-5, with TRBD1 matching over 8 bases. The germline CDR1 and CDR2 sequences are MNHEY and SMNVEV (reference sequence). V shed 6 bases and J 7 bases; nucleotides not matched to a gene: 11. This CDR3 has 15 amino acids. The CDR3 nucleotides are TGTGCCAGCAGAACAACGACAGGGGCGGACCAGCCCCAGCATTTT. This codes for CASRTTTGADQPQHF.

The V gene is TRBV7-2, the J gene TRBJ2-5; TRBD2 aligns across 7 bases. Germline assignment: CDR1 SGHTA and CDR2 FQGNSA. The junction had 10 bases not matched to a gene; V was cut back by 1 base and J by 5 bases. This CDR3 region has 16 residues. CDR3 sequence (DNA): TGTGCCAGCAGCTTAGATCCGTGGCGGGAGCGGGAGACCCAGTACTTC. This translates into CASSLDPWRERETQYF.

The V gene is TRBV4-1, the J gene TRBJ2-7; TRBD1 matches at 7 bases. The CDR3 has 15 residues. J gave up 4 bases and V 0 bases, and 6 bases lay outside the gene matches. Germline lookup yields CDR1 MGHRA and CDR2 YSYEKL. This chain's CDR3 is CASSQDWGRGYEQYF. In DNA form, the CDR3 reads TGCGCCAGCAGCCAAGATTGGGGCAGGGGGTACGAGCAGTACTTC.

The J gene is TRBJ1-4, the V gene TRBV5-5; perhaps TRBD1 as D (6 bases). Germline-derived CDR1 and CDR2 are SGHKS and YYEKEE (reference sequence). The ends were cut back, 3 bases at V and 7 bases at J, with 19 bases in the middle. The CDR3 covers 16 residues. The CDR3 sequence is CASSSRRGGLSEKLFF. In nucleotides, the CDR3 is TGTGCCAGCAGCTCGCGCCGCGGGGGCTTAAGTGAAAAACTGTTTTTT.

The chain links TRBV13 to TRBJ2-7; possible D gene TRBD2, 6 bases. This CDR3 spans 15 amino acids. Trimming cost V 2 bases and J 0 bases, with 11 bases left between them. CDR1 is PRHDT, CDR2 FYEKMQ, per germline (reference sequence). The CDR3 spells CASSLLGLTSYEQYF. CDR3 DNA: TGTGCCAGCAGCTTATTGGGACTTACCTCCTACGAGCAGTACTTC.

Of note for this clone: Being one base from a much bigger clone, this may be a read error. For the CDR3, the DNA is TGTGCCAGCAGGCGGACAGGGTGGGACACTGAAGCTTTCTTT. It is translated as CASRRTGWDTEAFF. The chain links TRBV6-5 to TRBJ1-1; 8 bases match TRBD1. Germline CDR1 and CDR2: MNHEY and SVGAGI. The CDR3 is 14 amino acids. After removal of 6 bases from V and 3 bases from J, the junction contained 6 bases not matched to a gene.

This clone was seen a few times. The CDR3 DNA sequence: TGCGCCAGCAGCCACACCCCCCTACAGGGTTCAGGAAAACTGTTTTTT. Amino acid sequence: CASSHTPLQGSGKLFF. V is TRBV4-1 and J is TRBJ1-4; a possible D gene is TRBD1 (6 bases). The CDR3 runs 16 residues. V was trimmed by 3 bases and J by 10 bases, leaving 21 bases between them. CDR1 and CDR2 (germline): MGHRA, YSYEKL.

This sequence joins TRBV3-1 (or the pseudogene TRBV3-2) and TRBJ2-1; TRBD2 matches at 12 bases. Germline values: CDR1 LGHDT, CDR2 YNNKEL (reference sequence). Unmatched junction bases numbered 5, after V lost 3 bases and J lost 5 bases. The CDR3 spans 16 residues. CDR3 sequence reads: CASSHGASGRDNEQFF. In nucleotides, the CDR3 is TGTGCCAGCAGCCATGGAGCTAGCGGGAGGGACAATGAGCAGTTCTTC.

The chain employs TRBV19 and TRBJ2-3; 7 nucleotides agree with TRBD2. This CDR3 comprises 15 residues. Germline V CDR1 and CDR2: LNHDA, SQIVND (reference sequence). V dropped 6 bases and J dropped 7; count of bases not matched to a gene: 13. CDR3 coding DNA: TGTGCCAGTAGACTGGGGGGGACCCCATTCTATACGCAGTATTTT. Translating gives CASRLGGTPFYTQYF.

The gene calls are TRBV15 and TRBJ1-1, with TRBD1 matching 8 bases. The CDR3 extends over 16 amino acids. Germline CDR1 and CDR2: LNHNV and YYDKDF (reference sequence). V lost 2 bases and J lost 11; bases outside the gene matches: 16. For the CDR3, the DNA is TGTGCCACCAGCAGACGGCTGACAGGGGCCCCGCCAGGGGCTTTCTTT. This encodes CATSRRLTGAPPGAFF.

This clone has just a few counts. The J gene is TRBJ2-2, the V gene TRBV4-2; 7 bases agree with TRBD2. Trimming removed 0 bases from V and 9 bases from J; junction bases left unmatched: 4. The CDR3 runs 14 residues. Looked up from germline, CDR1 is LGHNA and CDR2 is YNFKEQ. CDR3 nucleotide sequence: TGTGCCAGCAGCCAAGATCGACTAGCCAGGGAGCTGTTTTTT. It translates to CASSQDRLARELFF.

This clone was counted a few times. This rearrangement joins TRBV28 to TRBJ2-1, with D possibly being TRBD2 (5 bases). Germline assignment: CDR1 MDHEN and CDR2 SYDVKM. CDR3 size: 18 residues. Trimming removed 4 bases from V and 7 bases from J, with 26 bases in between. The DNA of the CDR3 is TGTGCCAGCAGTTCCCCACGGTTGTCCTTTTCCCGGAGGAATGAGCAGTTCTTC. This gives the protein CASSSPRLSFSRRNEQFF.

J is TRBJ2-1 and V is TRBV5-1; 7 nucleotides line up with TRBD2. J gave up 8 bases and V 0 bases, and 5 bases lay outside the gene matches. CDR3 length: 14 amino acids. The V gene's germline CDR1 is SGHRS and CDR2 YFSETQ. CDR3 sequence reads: CASSLGLAMDEQFF. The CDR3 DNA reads TGCGCCAGCAGCTTGGGACTAGCAATGGATGAGCAGTTCTTC.